This T cell receptor beta chain was documented in a study of molecular identifiers for immune sequencing clone quantification. In the study overall: Naive CD8 cell RNA, from 20,000 or 100,000 cells, was split five ways in replicates, with four sequenced.

This clonotype was seen a handful of times. TCRdb reprocessed the PCR reads via MiXCR and lists one record per CDR3 protein. This sample has a few hundred thousand distinct CDR3 sequences, with about 22% found just once. Germline values: CDR1 DFQATT, CDR2 SNEGSKA (reference sequence). The CDR3 covers 13 residues. V lost 4 bases and J lost 5; bases outside the gene matches: 7. The receptor comes from a human donor in good health. Some libraries in this study had Jurkat cell RNA spiked in. Sequencing was carried out using naive CD8+ T cells from blood, with Jurkat cell RNA spiked in. Noted subset: FACS-sorted CD8+CD4-CCR7+CD45RA+ naive T cells. The genes are TRBV20-1 and TRBJ2-7; 8 bases align to TRBD2. The CDR3 DNA reads as TGCAGTGCTATGGGACTAGTTACGGACGAGCAGTACTTC. Its protein is CSAMGLVTDEQYF.